Shown below are 31 T cell receptor beta chains from a single sample sequenced in a study of OX40 agonist ivuxolimab in advanced cancers. The method was immunoSEQ multiplex PCR; TCRdb's version includes in-frame clones alone and lacks a portion of them. The sample has over 45,000 clones, roughly three quarters seen once. The sequencing used CD4+ or CD8+ T cells sorted from blood, collected in a trial of the OX40 agonist ivuxolimab. The source is an adult with an advanced solid tumor such as melanoma, head and neck, liver or kidney cancer.

The chain carries TRBV7-3 and TRBJ2-3, with 10 bases matching TRBD1. This CDR3 is 12 amino acids long. The V gene end was trimmed by 4 bases and the J gene end by 14 bases; junction bases not matched to a gene: 6. In germline, CDR1 is SGHTA, CDR2 FQGTGA. Here the CDR3 DNA reads TGTGCCAGCAGCTCTGACAGGGGGCTGGTGTATTTT. Residues: CASSSDRGLVYF.

The J gene is TRBJ1-3, the V gene TRBV27, with D possibly TRBD1 on 5 matching bases. Per germline, CDR1 MNHEY and CDR2 SMNVEV (reference sequence). There are 17 residues in the CDR3. Trimming cost V 5 bases and J 4 bases, with 21 bases left between them. CDR3 sequence (DNA): TGTGCCAGCAGTCAATCACCCAGGGAAATGGTGGGAAACACCATATATTTT. Amino acid sequence: CASSQSPREMVGNTIYF.

The chain combines TRBV4-2 with TRBJ2-4; weak D call: TRBD1 (5 bases). V was trimmed by 3 bases and J by 0 bases, leaving 12 bases between them. The CDR3 runs to 16 residues. CDR1 is LGHNA, CDR2 YNFKEQ, per germline. The CDR3 DNA reads TGTGCCAGCAGCCATAGGGGTTCCGGAGCCAAAAACATTCAGTACTTC. Amino acids: CASSHRGSGAKNIQYF.

The V and J genes are TRBV4-1 and TRBJ2-5; maybe TRBD1 (6 bases). Germline assignment: CDR1 MGHRA and CDR2 YSYEKL. The CDR3 contains 13 residues. Trimming removed 4 bases from V and 5 bases from J, with 11 bases in between. The chain's CDR3 is CASSLRGGETQYF. The CDR3 DNA is TGCGCCAGCAGCCTCAGGGGCGGGGAGACCCAGTACTTC.

The rearrangement uses TRBV7-3 and TRBJ2-2; D possibly uses TRBD1 or TRBD2 (6 bases each). CDR1 and CDR2 from the germline V gene are SGHTA and FQGTGA. V dropped 3 bases and J dropped 4 bases, with 12 bases sitting between them. This CDR3 has 15 amino acids. CDR3 sequence (DNA): TGTGCCAGCAGCTTTGGGGGGCAGGGCACCGGGGAGCTGTTTTTT. This gives the protein CASSFGGQGTGELFF.

This clone was seen once. The rearrangement links TRBV5-3 to TRBJ1-3, with 7 bases fitting TRBD1. TRBV5-3 is classed as an ORF, of uncertain function. The junction had 9 bases not matched to a gene; V was cut back by 8 bases and J by 1 base. The CDR3 has 15 amino acids. This CDR3 reads CASSPTGSSGNTIYF. The CDR3 region has the DNA TGTGCCAGCAGCCCGACAGGGAGTTCTGGAAACACCATATATTTT.

The CDR3 loop reads CASSTPHLSGTGGRADTEAFF. In DNA, the CDR3 is TGTGCCAGCAGCACACCTCACCTTTCCGGGACAGGGGGAAGGGCGGACACTGAAGCTTTCTTT. V and J are TRBV9 and TRBJ1-1, with 11 bases fitting TRBD1. CDR1 and CDR2 from the germline V gene are SGDLS and YYNGEE. The length of the CDR3 is 21 residues. Trimming cost V 4 bases and J 3 bases; bases outside gene matches: 23.

This clone was observed many times. CDR3 in amino acids: CASSEGQSRSYEQYF. Here the CDR3 DNA reads TGCGCCAGCAGTGAGGGACAGTCAAGAAGCTACGAGCAGTACTTC. The chain has TRBV10-1 and TRBJ2-7, with D possibly TRBD1 on 6 matching bases. V lost 2 bases and J 3 bases, leaving 14 bases between the germline ends. The CDR3 contains 15 residues. Germline CDR1 WNHNN, CDR2 SYGVQD (reference sequence).

The table lists this clone with a count of one. J is TRBJ1-3 and V is TRBV11-2, with 9 nucleotides matching TRBD1. The CDR3 loop spans 15 amino acids. Trimming cost V 5 bases and J 3 bases; bases outside gene matches: 5. Germline loops: CDR1 SGHAT, CDR2 FQNNGV. The CDR3 sequence: CASSPTGGFGNTIYF. The DNA for the CDR3 is TGTGCCAGCAGCCCCACAGGGGGCTTTGGAAACACCATATATTTT. Filled out from reference TRBV11-2 and TRBJ1-3, the complete variable domain reads EAGVAQSPRYKIIEKRQSVAFWCNPISGHATLYWYQQILGQGPKLLIQFQNNGVVDDSQLPKDRFSAERLKGVDSTLKIQPAKLEDSAVYLCASSPTGGFGNTIYFGEGSWLTVV.

The chain joins TRBV7-9 to TRBJ1-2; D is unclear. Trimming stripped 5 bases from V and 6 bases from J, with 13 bases between. Germline CDR1 reads SEHNR; CDR2 reads FQNEAQ (reference sequence). The CDR3 is 13 amino acids. The chain's CDR3 is CASSPDKRDGYTF. CDR3 bases: TGTGCCAGCAGCCCAGACAAAAGGGATGGCTACACCTTC.

The chain has TRBV7-9 and TRBJ2-7; perhaps TRBD1 as D (5 bases). The V end lost 1 base, the J end lost 6 bases, and 10 bases lay between the germline ends. This CDR3 is 13 amino acids long. Germline V lookup: CDR1 SEHNR, CDR2 FQNEAQ (reference sequence). CDR3 in DNA: TGTGCCAGCAGCTTAGGGTATCAGGGCGAGCAGTACTTC. Translating gives CASSLGYQGEQYF.

The chain combines TRBV11-1 with TRBJ2-1; D is uncertain. V lost 4 bases and J lost 0, with 4 bases in between. The CDR3 contains 13 residues. CDR1 is SGHAT and CDR2 is FQDESV in the germline V gene (reference sequence). The CDR3 is CASSWASYNEQFF. The CDR3, as DNA: TGTGCCAGCAGCTGGGCCTCCTACAATGAGCAGTTCTTC.

The rearrangement uses TRBV7-8 and TRBJ2-5; 8 bases map to TRBD1. Germline V gene sequence: CDR1 SGHVS, CDR2 FQNEAQ. The CDR3 extends over 15 amino acids. V was clipped by 4 bases and J by 3 bases; unmatched bases: 7. CDR3 nucleotide sequence: TGTGCCAGCAGCTCCTACGCGACAGGGGAAGAGACCCAGTACTTC. This translates into CASSSYATGEETQYF.

The chain recombines TRBV9 with TRBJ2-5; TRBD2 agrees at 12 bases. The CDR3 runs 14 residues. The V and J ends lost 0 bases and 11 bases, in that order; junction bases with no gene match: 5. CDR1 is SGDLS and CDR2 is YYNGEE in the germline V gene. CDR3: CASSVDRLAGEQYF. Written as DNA, the CDR3 is TGTGCCAGCAGCGTAGACAGACTAGCGGGAGAGCAGTACTTC.

The chain recombines TRBV6-5 with TRBJ2-1; weak D call: TRBD1 (7 bases). The length of the CDR3 is 14 residues. V was cut by 2 bases and J by 8 bases, with 13 bases left in between. Germline CDR1 MNHEY, CDR2 SVGAGI. The CDR3 spells CASSYQGGWDEQFF. The CDR3 DNA sequence: TGTGCCAGCAGTTACCAGGGGGGCTGGGATGAGCAGTTCTTC.

The gene calls are TRBV11-2 and TRBJ2-7, with TRBD1 identical over 10 bases. The length of the CDR3 is 18 residues. The germline gives CDR1 SGHAT, CDR2 FQNNGV. V lost 5 bases and J lost 1; bases outside the gene matches: 14. CDR3 protein: CASSPGGEGQGFSYEQYF. The CDR3 nucleotides are TGTGCCAGCAGCCCCGGAGGGGAGGGACAGGGGTTTTCCTACGAGCAGTACTTC.

The J gene is TRBJ2-1, the V gene TRBV5-1, with D tentatively TRBD1 (6 bases). V lost 3 bases and J lost 1, with 11 bases in between. In germline, CDR1 is SGHRS, CDR2 YFSETQ. This CDR3 has 15 residues. The CDR3 DNA reads as TGCGCCAGCAGCTCCTCTACAGGGTCCTACAATGAGCAGTTCTTC. Its translation is CASSSSTGSYNEQFF.

The table lists this clone with a count of one. The V and J genes are TRBV6-5 and TRBJ1-2; D might be TRBD1 (5 bases). Trimming removed 6 bases at V and 2 bases at J, with 10 bases between. CDR3 length: 13 residues. Germline CDR1 is MNHEY and CDR2 is SVGAGI. The DNA of the CDR3 is TGTGCCAGCAGGATGACAGCCAACTATGGCTACACCTTC. Amino acids: CASRMTANYGYTF.

This clone was observed once. The chain has TRBV11-2 and TRBJ1-2; 8 nucleotides align to TRBD1. Germline loops: CDR1 SGHAT, CDR2 FQNNGV. The length of the CDR3 is 14 residues. V was clipped by 5 bases and J by 3 bases; unmatched bases: 5. CDR3 nucleotide sequence: TGTGCCAGCAGCCGAGTGACAGGGGACTATGGCTACACCTTC. Amino acids: CASSRVTGDYGYTF. Complete variable domain (other parts from reference TRBV11-2 and TRBJ1-2): EAGVAQSPRYKIIEKRQSVAFWCNPISGHATLYWYQQILGQGPKLLIQFQNNGVVDDSQLPKDRFSAERLKGVDSTLKIQPAKLEDSAVYLCASSRVTGDYGYTFGSGTRLTVV.

Turning to this clone: The junction departs from the called germline gene at one end, perhaps through a read error. The chain has TRBV20-1 and TRBJ1-2, with no clear D. CDR1 is DFQATT and CDR2 is SNEGSKA in the germline V gene (reference sequence). CDR3 size: 11 residues. The CDR3 sequence: CSASPAVLSAF. DNA of the CDR3: TGCAGTGCTAGTCCCGCGGTCCTCTCGGCTTTC.

The gene calls are TRBV11-3 and TRBJ2-7; unclear D gene. CDR1 and CDR2 (germline): SGHNT, YENEEA. This CDR3 region has 15 residues. The V end lost 1 base, the J end lost 3 bases, and 13 bases lay between the germline ends. For the CDR3, the DNA is TGTGCCAGCAGCTTAGCCGGTGGTTTCGGCTACGAGCAGTACTTC. Protein: CASSLAGGFGYEQYF. Together with reference TRBV11-3 and TRBJ2-7, the CDR3 gives the full variable domain: EAGVVQSPRYKIIEKKQPVAFWCNPISGHNTLYWYLQNLGQGPELLIRYENEEAVDDSQLPKDRFSAERLKGVDSTLKIQPAELGDSAVYLCASSLAGGFGYEQYFGPGTRLTVT.

The chain is built from TRBV2 and TRBJ1-3, with D hard to call. Germline CDR1 and CDR2: SNHLY and FYNNEI. Between the trimmed V and J ends, which lost 6 bases and 1 base, there was a span of 7 bases. The CDR3 length is 13 residues. The CDR3 bases are TGTGCCAGCAGCCGTTTGTCTGGAAACACCATATATTTT. Protein product: CASSRLSGNTIYF.

The genes are TRBV7-3 and TRBJ2-5; TRBD2 might be the D (5 bases). The V end lost 5 bases, the J end lost 5 bases, and 15 bases lay between the germline ends. Germline values: CDR1 SGHTA, CDR2 FQGTGA. The CDR3 spans 14 residues. The CDR3 sequence is CASSPTGLYETQYF. CDR3 bases: TGTGCCAGCAGCCCAACCGGACTTTACGAGACCCAGTACTTC. Based on the CDR3 plus reference TRBV7-3 and TRBJ2-5, the full variable domain is GAGVSQTPSNKVTEKGKYVELRCDPISGHTALYWYRQSLGQGPEFLIYFQGTGAADDSGLPNDRFFAVRPEGSVSTLKIQRTERGDSAVYLCASSPTGLYETQYFGPGTRLLVL.

Within the sample, this clone is medium-sized. The chain combines TRBV18 with TRBJ2-7; D ambiguous. Germline CDR1 is KGHSH and CDR2 is LQKENI. V was trimmed by 0 bases and J by 7 bases, leaving 10 bases between them. There are 13 residues in the CDR3. In nucleotides, the CDR3 is TGTGCCAGCTCACCACCGAGCAGCAGGGAGCAGTACTTC. Translation gives CASSPPSSREQYF.

V gene TRBV6-1 combines with J gene TRBJ2-7; 7 nucleotides line up with TRBD2. CDR1 MNHNS and CDR2 SASEGT come from the germline V gene. V shed 6 bases, J shed 5 bases, and the junction held 13 bases outside the gene matches. The CDR3 has 15 amino acids. In DNA, the CDR3 is TGTGCCAGCAGAACGGGACTAAGGGTATACGACGAGCAGTACTTC. Translated, it gives CASRTGLRVYDEQYF.

This rearrangement joins TRBV6-1 to TRBJ1-1; D is possibly TRBD1 (5 bases). This CDR3 spans 15 amino acids. V was shortened by 4 bases and J by 0 bases, with 12 bases between the two germline ends. Germline loops: CDR1 MNHNS, CDR2 SASEGT. DNA of the CDR3: TGTGCCAGCAGTGTACGGGGACTCCTGAACACTGAAGCTTTCTTT. Translated: CASSVRGLLNTEAFF.

The genes are TRBV6-6 and TRBJ2-5; D possibly uses TRBD1 or TRBD2 (5 bases each). The CDR3 is 14 residues long. The germline V and J ends were trimmed by 6 bases and 2 bases, with 13 bases remaining between them. CDR1 is MNHNY and CDR2 is SVGAGI in the germline V gene (reference sequence). The CDR3 sequence: CASRRGLKQETQYF. DNA of the CDR3: TGTGCCAGCAGGAGGGGCCTCAAGCAAGAGACCCAGTACTTC.

This clone was observed once. The chain joins TRBV5-1 to TRBJ2-7; no definite D call. CDR3 size: 13 residues. Per the germline V gene, CDR1 is SGHRS and CDR2 is YFSETQ. The V gene lost 3 bases and the J gene lost 5 bases, with 12 bases spanning the gap. The CDR3 nucleotides read TGCGCCAGCAGCTCACCCCCGCGGAACGAGCAGTACTTC. It encodes CASSSPPRNEQYF. The full variable domain, its missing parts supplied by reference TRBV5-1 and TRBJ2-7, is KAGVTQTPRYLIKTRGQQVTLSCSPISGHRSVSWYQQTPGQGLQFLFEYFSETQRNKGNFPGRFSGRQFSNSRSEMNVSTLELGDSALYLCASSSPPRNEQYFGPGTRLTVT.

This sequence joins TRBV11-3 and TRBJ2-2, with 8 bases aligning to TRBD1. The V gene's germline CDR1 is SGHNT and CDR2 YENEEA. The CDR3 sequence is 16 residues long. V was pared by 3 bases and J by 0 bases, with 3 bases of the junction left unmatched. The CDR3 reads CASSLDRDTNTGELFF. DNA for the CDR3: TGTGCCAGCAGCTTGGACAGGGATACGAACACCGGGGAGCTGTTTTTT.

The genes are TRBV18 and TRBJ2-5; D is uncertain. The length of the CDR3 is 13 residues. The germline gives CDR1 KGHSH, CDR2 LQKENI. V lost 2 bases and J 5 bases, leaving 9 bases between the germline ends. In nucleotides, the CDR3 is TGTGCCAGCTCACCATCGACCCTGGAGACCCAGTACTTC. This encodes CASSPSTLETQYF.

The gene calls are TRBV5-4 and TRBJ1-6; D may be TRBD1 (6 bases). The CDR3 runs 16 residues. V was clipped by 7 bases and J by 5 bases, with 19 bases between them. Germline values: CDR1 SGHNT, CDR2 YYREEE (reference sequence). The CDR3 reads CASGQKSGGNNSPLHF. DNA for the CDR3: TGTGCCAGCGGACAGAAGAGTGGTGGGAATAATTCACCCCTCCACTTT.